This paragraph reports one T cell receptor beta chain. Using a J-beta primer mix together with a sample-barcoded 5' primer, a second PCR was run for about 6 to 11 cycles. TCRdb re-analysed the 5' RACE reads in MiXCR, keeping a single row per CDR3 protein. The sample yields about 780,000 distinct CDR3 sequences, roughly 25% seen once. This sample stems from a study of blood T cells in healthy people across ages. The data were also submitted as part of a second study, on T cells of mothers and their children.

The clonotype originates from a boy aged 5-17 years in good health. Sequenced material: blood.

The CDR3 region is CASSVQYQETQYF. The CDR3 DNA reads TGTGCCAGCAGTGTTCAGTACCAAGAGACCCAGTACTTC. The chain is built from TRBV6-1 and TRBJ2-5, with D uncertain. With 4 bases removed from V and 0 bases from J, the gap between germline ends came to 6 bases. Germline CDR1 reads MNHNS; CDR2 reads SASEGT. CDR3 length: 13 amino acids.